The 25 T cell receptor beta chains listed next were all sequenced from one sample in a study of cytomegalovirus exposure and HLA in healthy donors. It was with 60 Vbeta and 13 Jbeta primers that the PCR ran. Libraries were prepared by immunoSEQ multiplex PCR; TCRdb keeps only in-frame clonotypes and omits some of them. The data contain over 95,000 clones, approximately 80% of them seen just once; the ten biggest clones take up 2% to 3%. Material for sequencing was PBMCs. These receptors were collected from a female donor in good health and CMV-seronegative.

The chain uses TRBV5-5 and TRBJ2-5; maybe TRBD1 (5 bases). Deletions cut 4 bases from V and 3 bases from J, with 13 bases between. There are 14 residues in the CDR3. Germline values: CDR1 SGHKS, CDR2 YYEKEE (reference sequence). The CDR3 here is CASSIRTPEETQYF. CDR3 in DNA: TGTGCCAGCAGCATCCGGACACCCGAAGAGACCCAGTACTTC.

This clone has only a few counts. V gene TRBV2 combines with J gene TRBJ1-5, with a weak D call TRBD1 (5 bases). The germline V and J ends were trimmed by 5 bases and 6 bases, with 8 bases remaining between them. The CDR3 contains 12 residues. Germline V gives CDR1 SNHLY, CDR2 FYNNEI. The CDR3, as DNA: TGTGCCAGCAGTTCGGGGGGTCAGCCCCAGCATTTT. Amino acids: CASSSGGQPQHF.

This clone was counted once. CDR3 protein: CASSSTGLKTQYF. The CDR3 DNA is TGCGCCAGCTCCAGCACAGGGTTGAAGACCCAGTACTTC. The chain links TRBV5-1 to TRBJ2-5, with D possibly being TRBD1 (6 bases). Germline CDR1 SGHRS, CDR2 YFSETQ. The CDR3 consists of 13 residues. Trimming stripped 7 bases from V and 6 bases from J, with 16 bases between. The full variable domain, with the rest looked up from reference TRBV5-1 and TRBJ2-5, is KAGVTQTPRYLIKTRGQQVTLSCSPISGHRSVSWYQQTPGQGLQFLFEYFSETQRNKGNFPGRFSGRQFSNSRSEMNVSTLELGDSALYLCASSSTGLKTQYFGPGTRLLVL.

The V and J genes are TRBV5-6 and TRBJ2-5; TRBD2 aligns across 9 bases. V was pared by 0 bases and J by 6 bases, with 9 bases of the junction left unmatched. The CDR3 contains 16 residues. Germline V gene data show CDR1 as SGHDT and CDR2 as YYEEEE. The CDR3 loop is CASSLVASGTFKTQYF. CDR3 bases: TGTGCCAGCAGCTTGGTGGCTAGCGGGACCTTTAAGACCCAGTACTTC.

The chain carries TRBV5-6 and TRBJ1-1; a possible D gene is TRBD1 (6 bases). The CDR3 is 14 residues long. With 4 bases removed from V and 3 bases from J, the gap between germline ends came to 13 bases. Germline-derived CDR1 and CDR2 are SGHDT and YYEEEE. The CDR3 loop is CASSPRGGYTEAFF. In DNA, the CDR3 is TGTGCCAGCAGCCCTAGGGGGGGCTACACTGAAGCTTTCTTT.

This chain connects TRBV27 to TRBJ1-2; D possibly corresponds to TRBD1 (5 bases). This CDR3 is 13 amino acids long. V was shortened by 6 bases and J by 2 bases, with 10 bases between the two germline ends. Germline V gene data show CDR1 as MNHEY and CDR2 as SMNVEV (reference sequence). The CDR3 loop is CASRGEHNYGYTF. CDR3 sequence (DNA): TGTGCCAGCAGAGGGGAACACAACTATGGCTACACCTTC.

V and J are TRBV2 and TRBJ1-1; 8 bases match TRBD1. Germline CDR1 reads SNHLY; CDR2 reads FYNNEI. Germline trimming cut 6 bases from V and 2 bases from J; bases unmatched to any gene: 14. This CDR3 is built from 17 residues. The CDR3 bases are TGTGCCAGCAGAGGACAGGGTATGCGGCTTATTAACACTGAAGCTTTCTTT. This translates into CASRGQGMRLINTEAFF.

The chain employs TRBV7-2 and TRBJ2-5; 13 positions match TRBD2. Germline loops: CDR1 SGHTA, CDR2 FQGNSA. CDR3 size: 15 residues. V was pared by 5 bases and J by 4 bases, with 4 bases of the junction left unmatched. CDR3 protein: CASSHGTSGVETQYF. CDR3 DNA sequence: TGTGCCAGCAGCCATGGGACTAGCGGGGTAGAGACCCAGTACTTC.

This chain uses TRBV11-2 with TRBJ2-3; TRBD2 agrees at 11 bases. V shed 5 bases and J 0 bases; nucleotides not matched to a gene: 7. CDR3 length: 17 residues. Germline values: CDR1 SGHAT, CDR2 FQNNGV. The CDR3 protein is CASSAPSGGYSTDTQYF. DNA of the CDR3: TGTGCCAGCAGCGCACCTAGCGGGGGGTATAGCACAGATACGCAGTATTTT. Based on the CDR3 plus reference TRBV11-2 and TRBJ2-3, the full variable domain is EAGVAQSPRYKIIEKRQSVAFWCNPISGHATLYWYQQILGQGPKLLIQFQNNGVVDDSQLPKDRFSAERLKGVDSTLKIQPAKLEDSAVYLCASSAPSGGYSTDTQYFGPGTRLTVL.

This clone was observed a single time. The V and J genes are TRBV5-1 and TRBJ2-3; no reliable D call. Trimming cost V 1 base and J 5 bases, with 11 bases left between them. The CDR3 totals 14 residues. Germline loops: CDR1 SGHRS, CDR2 YFSETQ. CDR3 sequence reads: CASSLFQRGDTQYF. For the CDR3, the DNA is TGCGCCAGCAGCTTGTTTCAACGCGGAGATACGCAGTATTTT.

The V gene is TRBV19, the J gene TRBJ1-5, with D uncertain. This CDR3 spans 13 amino acids. The V and J ends lost 4 bases and 7 bases respectively, with 11 bases between them. Germline V lookup: CDR1 LNHDA, CDR2 SQIVND (reference sequence). The CDR3 protein is CASSTSARQPQHF. Written as DNA, the CDR3 is TGTGCCAGTAGTACTTCAGCCAGGCAGCCCCAGCATTTT.

CDR3 sequence reads: CASSLSLGREFF. DNA for the CDR3: TGTGCCAGCAGTTTATCGCTCGGGCGGGAGTTCTTC. The rearrangement joins TRBV27 to TRBJ2-1; perhaps TRBD2 as D (5 bases). V was clipped by 0 bases and J by 14 bases, with 11 bases between them. The germline V gene encodes CDR1 MNHEY and CDR2 SMNVEV (reference sequence). This CDR3 region has 12 residues.

This clone was seen only a few times. The V call is TRBV19, the J call TRBJ1-1, with 7 bases aligning to TRBD1. This CDR3 contains 15 residues. The J segment lost 1 base and the V segment lost 8 bases, leaving 10 bases of the junction unmatched. The germline V gene has CDR1 LNHDA and CDR2 SQIVND (reference sequence). CDR3 nucleotide sequence: TGTGCCAGTCTTTCCGAGGAGGGGGCGAACACTGAAGCTTTCTTT. Amino acid sequence: CASLSEEGANTEAFF. Full variable domain (remainder filled in from reference TRBV19 and TRBJ1-1): DGGITQSPKYLFRKEGQNVTLSCEQNLNHDAMYWYRQDPGQGLRLIYYSQIVNDFQKGDIAEGYSVSREKKESFPLTVTSAQKNPTAFYLCASLSEEGANTEAFFGQGTRLTVV.

The chain recombines TRBV11-2 with TRBJ2-1; no definite D call. CDR3 length equals 14 residues. The germline V gene has CDR1 SGHAT and CDR2 FQNNGV. V was trimmed by 3 bases and J by 0 bases, leaving 6 bases between them. The CDR3 loop is CASSLYSSYNEQFF. CDR3 in DNA: TGTGCCAGCAGCTTGTACAGCTCCTACAATGAGCAGTTCTTC.

This chain links TRBV12-5 with TRBJ1-1; D unresolved. V was pared by 1 base and J by 0 bases, with 3 bases between. From germline, CDR1 is LGHNT and CDR2 FRNRAP. This CDR3 is 13 amino acids long. This CDR3 is CASGLGVNTEAFF. In nucleotides, the CDR3 is TGTGCTAGTGGTTTGGGAGTGAACACTGAAGCTTTCTTT.

This chain connects TRBV6-6 to TRBJ2-7, with 11 bases that match TRBD2. The CDR3 is 14 amino acids. CDR1 MNHNY and CDR2 SVGAGI come from the germline V gene (reference sequence). J gave up 6 bases and V 6 bases, and 7 bases lay outside the gene matches. For the CDR3, the DNA is TGTGCCAGCAGCCGGTTAGCGGGGGGGCTCGAGCAGTACTTC. This translates into CASSRLAGGLEQYF.

The CDR3 region has the DNA TGTGCCAGCAGCCGACAGGGGTGGGACTCCTACGAGCAGTACTTC. This translates into CASSRQGWDSYEQYF. The genes are TRBV28 and TRBJ2-7; 8 nucleotides align to TRBD1. Germline trimming cut 6 bases from V and 0 bases from J; bases unmatched to any gene: 7. The germline V gene encodes CDR1 MDHEN and CDR2 SYDVKM. The CDR3 has 15 residues.

This chain links TRBV5-4 with TRBJ2-7, with 9 positions matching TRBD1. Looked up from germline, CDR1 is SGHNT and CDR2 is YYREEE (reference sequence). Trimming took 4 bases from V and 3 from J; bases not matched to a gene: 5. The CDR3 is 14 residues long. The CDR3 DNA reads as TGTGCCAGCAGCCCCCGGGACAGGGACTACGAGCAGTACTTC. It encodes CASSPRDRDYEQYF.

For this clone: It is unclear where the CDR3 begins or ends on the DNA, so no DNA is shown, and the CDR3 is as TCRdb lists it. J is TRBJ2-1 and V is TRBV7-2; the table's TRBD2 call for D was not verified on the DNA. Germline CDR1 SGHTA, CDR2 FQGNSA. The CDR3 adds up to 15 amino acids, both ends counted. The CDR3: CASILVAETYNEQFF.

The V call is TRBV6-6, the J call TRBJ2-5; D is possibly TRBD2 (7 bases). Trimming took 7 bases from V and 5 from J, leaving 23 bases between them. Germline CDR1 and CDR2: MNHNY and SVGAGI (reference sequence). The CDR3 covers 16 residues. The CDR3 DNA follows: TGTGCCAGCACCCTTGAGAGTGGGGGGGCCGGGGAGACCCAGTACTTC. It translates to CASTLESGGAGETQYF.

The rearrangement links TRBV18 to TRBJ2-7; 10 bases are shared with TRBD2. The CDR3 totals 15 residues. Germline CDR1 is KGHSH and CDR2 is LQKENI. V gave up 4 bases and J gave up 7 bases; unmatched junction bases: 10. CDR3 nucleotide sequence: TGTGCCAGCTCACTAGGTAGCGGGGGGTACTCGGAGCAGTACTTC. It yields the protein CASSLGSGGYSEQYF.

The chain has TRBV5-1 and TRBJ2-5; a possible D gene is TRBD2 (6 bases). Between the trimmed V and J ends, which lost 5 bases and 2 bases, there was a span of 13 bases. The CDR3 covers 14 residues. In germline, CDR1 is SGHRS, CDR2 YFSETQ. In DNA form, the CDR3 reads TGCGCCAGCAGTCGAGTACTAGCTCAAGAGACCCAGTACTTC. It encodes CASSRVLAQETQYF.

J is TRBJ2-7 and V is TRBV4-1; D is perhaps TRBD1 (7 bases). CDR1 and CDR2 from the germline V gene are MGHRA and YSYEKL. The V end was cut by 3 bases, the J end by 4 bases, with 19 bases between. This CDR3 has 16 amino acids. The CDR3 DNA is TGCGCCAGCAGCCAGGAGAACCAGGGGGGTAGGTACGAGCAGTACTTC. This translates into CASSQENQGGRYEQYF.

The rearrangement joins TRBV30 to TRBJ2-2, with D maybe TRBD2 (5 bases). Trimming stripped 3 bases from V and 4 bases from J, with 9 bases between. CDR1 GTSNPN and CDR2 SVGIG come from the germline V gene (reference sequence). The CDR3 spans 13 residues. The CDR3 reads CAWSPAGTGELFF. CDR3 bases: TGTGCCTGGAGCCCGGCGGGCACCGGGGAGCTGTTTTTT.

CDR3 bases: TGTGCCAGCAGCTTAGATCACTCTGGAAACACCATATATTTT. As protein: CASSLDHSGNTIYF. V and J are TRBV7-8 and TRBJ1-3; D is undetermined. The ends were cut back, 1 base at V and 0 bases at J, with 4 bases in the middle. The V gene's germline CDR1 is SGHVS and CDR2 FQNEAQ. This CDR3 has 14 residues.